This note documents a single TCR beta chain sequence. As yet, its antigen is unknown. The sample comes from a study of T cells in Graves' hyperthyroidism and ophthalmopathy. Turning to the study itself: Staff took peripheral blood when the initial diagnosis was made, before any treatment began. Whole-study results and caveats: Blood shared most expanded thyroid clonotypes above 0.001.

Germline assignment: CDR1 SGHTA and CDR2 FQGNSA. V lost 8 bases to trimming and J lost 2 bases, with 6 bases between them. This CDR3 contains 11 residues. Newly diagnosed patients aged 18 to 65 had hyperthyroidism of under 2 months' duration. Out of over 7.5 ml of fresh peripheral blood came the PBMCs. Amplification yielded TCR beta CDR3 regions, with RNA transcripts as the source. Initially, a first-round RT-PCR of the TCR CDR3 employed the HTBI primer set. One entry per CDR3 protein results from TCRdb running MiXCR on the multiplex PCR reads. The table shows hundreds of thousands of distinct CDR3 sequences, with around 15% occurring only once.

The rearrangement joins TRBV7-2 to TRBJ1-2; no firm D call. Material for sequencing was blood. This TCR derives from a woman aged 40 to 50 with Graves' hyperthyroidism. CDR3 DNA sequence: TGTGCCAGCGTGGGGAACTATGGCTACACCTTC. Amino acids: CASVGNYGYTF.